This entry concerns a single TCR beta chain. This clone came up once. What this receptor recognizes is not known. Base qualities are not provided; no much larger clone lies one nucleotide away. This record belongs to a study of T cell changes during pregnancy in multiple sclerosis (dated by TCRdb to about 2019). At the level of the whole study: The study examined how the T cell repertoire changed over the course of pregnancy in women with multiple sclerosis.

Libraries were prepared through the immunoSEQ multiplex PCR assay. TCRdb mirrors the immuneACCESS table, restricted to in-frame sequences. Some clones are absent from its copies; in checked studies, under half trace to an unresolved V gene, and the reason for the others is unknown. This sample holds over 50,000 clones; 88% were observed only once. Jointly, the top ten make up about 1.8% of the sample. The CDR3 runs 14 amino acids, cysteine and phenylalanine included. The CDR3 DNA has 42 bases and is translated from base 1. CDR1 SGHAT and CDR2 FQNNGV are derived from the germline V gene. Deletion took 1 base off V and 3 bases off J, with a span of 7 bases between the germline ends.

The receptor comes from a female donor with multiple sclerosis, enrolled in a pregnancy study. The source material was peripheral blood, sampled in the first trimester of pregnancy. The sequence is built from TRBV11-2 and TRBJ2-4, and the D gene may be TRBD2, 5 bases matching. Read as DNA, the sequence is TGTGCCAGCAGCTTAGGGGGAGTCAAAAACATTCAGTACTTC. It translates to CASSLGGVKNIQYF.